A single sample gave rise to the 29 T cell receptor beta chains below, sequenced in a study of early T cells in non-severe SARS-CoV-2 infection. TCRdb reanalysed the 5' RACE reads using MiXCR and keeps one entry per CDR3 protein. The sample includes roughly 63,000 distinct CDR3 sequences, 10% to 15% of them seen just once. Source material: whole blood. Every receptor here comes from an adult who was a healthcare worker with PCR-confirmed SARS-CoV-2 infection or an uninfected control (not recorded which).

This clonotype was detected a few times. The chain joins TRBV6-1 to TRBJ2-7; D is possibly TRBD1 (6 bases). Trimming shortened V by 2 bases and J by 6 bases, and 11 bases separated the two germline ends. Germline CDR1 is MNHNS and CDR2 is SASEGT. The CDR3 length is 13 residues. This CDR3 is CASSENRAGEQYF. In nucleotides, the CDR3 is TGTGCCAGCAGTGAAAACAGGGCCGGCGAGCAGTACTTC.

In its sample, this clonotype was seen a few times. The chain recombines TRBV29-1 with TRBJ2-7; 7 positions agree with TRBD2. The J segment lost 2 bases and the V segment lost 4 bases, leaving 8 bases of the junction unmatched. This CDR3 is 14 amino acids long. The germline V gene has CDR1 SQVTM and CDR2 ANQGSEA. Written as DNA, the CDR3 is TGCAGCGTTGGGGAGGGGACTTGGGCCTACGAGCAGTACTTC. It yields the protein CSVGEGTWAYEQYF.

This chain links TRBV11-2 with TRBJ2-2; D gene ambiguous. Germline CDR1 is SGHAT and CDR2 is FQNNGV. V lost 3 bases and J lost 6, with 8 bases in between. This CDR3 contains 13 residues. The DNA for the CDR3 is TGTGCCAGCAGCTTTACGTCCGCCGGGGAGCTGTTTTTT. Protein: CASSFTSAGELFF.

The table lists this clonotype with many counts. The DNA for the CDR3 is TGTGCCAGCAGGCCCAGCCGACGGGATTCACCCCTCCACTTT. It yields the protein CASRPSRRDSPLHF. The chain is built from TRBV6-1 and TRBJ1-6; D gene uncertain. The CDR3 has 14 amino acids. V was pared by 6 bases and J by 8 bases, with 14 bases between. Germline CDR1 reads MNHNS; CDR2 reads SASEGT.

The chain carries TRBV5-1 and TRBJ1-6, with 9 bases that match TRBD1. The ends lost 4 bases at V and 7 bases at J; junction bases unmatched: 9. CDR3 length: 16 amino acids. CDR1 is SGHRS, CDR2 YFSETQ, per germline. CDR3 protein: CASSPVSGTGNSPLHF. CDR3 nucleotides: TGCGCCAGCAGCCCCGTGTCTGGGACAGGGAATTCACCCCTCCACTTT.

The CDR3: CASSQGGGRDNEQFF. The CDR3 nucleotides are TGCGCCAGCAGCCAAGGAGGGGGGAGAGACAATGAGCAGTTCTTC. This chain joins TRBV4-3 and TRBJ2-1; the D call may be TRBD1 or TRBD2 (6 bases each). V was cut by 1 base and J by 5 bases, with 12 bases left in between. Germline V gene sequence: CDR1 LGHNA, CDR2 YSLEER. This CDR3 comprises 15 residues.

This clonotype was counted a few times. V is TRBV30 and J is TRBJ2-5, with a tentative D call TRBD1 (5 bases). V shed 7 bases and J shed 2 bases, with 14 bases lying between them. Looked up from germline, CDR1 is GTSNPN and CDR2 is SVGIG (reference sequence). This CDR3 region has 13 residues. CDR3 protein: CASTTTDQETQYF. The CDR3 DNA follows: TGTGCCTCCACGACGACAGATCAAGAGACCCAGTACTTC.

This clonotype has ten or more counts. The chain carries TRBV6-5 and TRBJ1-6; TRBD1 agrees at 10 bases. V was clipped by 6 bases and J by 9 bases; unmatched bases: 5. Germline CDR1 reads MNHEY; CDR2 reads SVGAGI. This CDR3 spans 14 amino acids. Here the CDR3 reads CASRRGTGVSPLHF. The CDR3 nucleotides are TGTGCCAGCAGACGCGGGACAGGGGTTTCACCCCTCCACTTT.

The V and J genes are TRBV7-9 and TRBJ2-3; 7 positions match TRBD2. Germline V gene sequence: CDR1 SEHNR, CDR2 FQNEAQ (reference sequence). The CDR3 sequence is 18 residues long. V dropped 4 bases and J dropped 2; count of bases not matched to a gene: 15. CDR3 region: CASSSDLTAGPHTDTQYF. In nucleotides, the CDR3 is TGTGCCAGCAGCTCTGATTTGACAGCGGGGCCCCACACAGATACGCAGTATTTT.

J is TRBJ2-7 and V is TRBV5-1; TRBD1 aligns across 9 bases. The CDR3 is 14 amino acids. The junction had 3 bases not matched to a gene; V was cut back by 2 bases and J by 3 bases. Per the germline V gene, CDR1 is SGHRS and CDR2 is YFSETQ. Here the CDR3 reads CASSFPGQGYEQYF. CDR3 nucleotide sequence: TGCGCCAGCAGCTTCCCGGGACAGGGCTACGAGCAGTACTTC.

On this clonotype itself: A single base separates this from a much larger clone, so it may be a read error. The chain employs TRBV28 and TRBJ1-1; D is undetermined. The CDR3 has 11 residues. Germline V lookup: CDR1 MDHEN, CDR2 SYDVKM. CDR3 in amino acids: CASTANTEASF. CDR3 DNA: TGTGCCAGCACGGCGAACACTGAAGCTTCCTTT.

In its sample, this clonotype was seen many times. V gene TRBV29-1 combines with J gene TRBJ2-7; D is undetermined. Between the trimmed V and J ends, which lost 1 base and 2 bases, there was a span of 9 bases. The CDR3 has 13 amino acids. The V gene's germline CDR1 is SQVTM and CDR2 ANQGSEA. The CDR3 region is CSVEVGRTYEQYF. CDR3 bases: TGCAGCGTTGAAGTGGGCAGAACCTACGAGCAGTACTTC.

This clonotype was detected many times. The rearrangement links TRBV12-3 or TRBV12-4 to TRBJ1-5; no firm D call. The CDR3 contains 15 residues. V lost 6 bases and J 5 bases, leaving 17 bases between the germline ends. CDR3 DNA sequence: TGTGCCAGCAGCCGTCGCGAGGGCCCCGATCAGCCCCAGCATTTT. Amino acid sequence: CASSRREGPDQPQHF.

To note about this clonotype: Its ends do not fully match the called genes, so a read error is possible. V and J are TRBV11-2 and TRBJ2-3; D is perhaps TRBD1 or TRBD2 (5 bases each). The CDR3 has 15 amino acids. In germline, CDR1 is SGHAT, CDR2 FQNNGV. The CDR3 protein is CTSSLDGAYTDTQYF. DNA of the CDR3: TGTACCAGCAGCTTAGACGGGGCTTACACAGATACGCAGTATTTT.

The genes are TRBV20-1 and TRBJ2-7; TRBD2 aligns across 12 bases. Germline lookup yields CDR1 DFQATT and CDR2 SNEGSKA (reference sequence). The CDR3 contains 14 residues. J gave up 3 bases and V 5 bases, and 5 bases lay outside the gene matches. The CDR3 DNA is TGCAGTGCTCAGGGACTAGCGGGTCGCTACGAGCAGTACTTC. As protein: CSAQGLAGRYEQYF.

In this sample, this clonotype turned up a few times. The CDR3 nucleotides are TGTGCCAGCAGCTTAGCTGGAGGGGGCCAACAGTTCTTC. Translated, it gives CASSLAGGGQQFF. The chain carries TRBV7-8 and TRBJ2-1; tentatively, D is TRBD1 (7 bases). The V gene lost 0 bases and the J gene lost 13 bases, with 13 bases spanning the gap. Looked up from germline, CDR1 is SGHVS and CDR2 is FQNEAQ. The CDR3 is 13 residues long.

This clonotype occurred many times. This chain connects TRBV6-1 to TRBJ1-2; maybe TRBD1 (6 bases). There are 14 residues in the CDR3. Per the germline V gene, CDR1 is MNHNS and CDR2 is SASEGT. V was cut by 0 bases and J by 4 bases, with 9 bases left in between. For the CDR3, the DNA is TGTGCCAGCAGTGAAGCGTGGACAGCCTATGGCTACACCTTC. This encodes CASSEAWTAYGYTF.

This clonotype was detected many times. This chain connects TRBV12-3 or TRBV12-4 to TRBJ1-2; TRBD1 is a possible D gene (6 bases). The CDR3 extends over 13 amino acids. Trimming removed 6 bases at V and 8 bases at J, with 16 bases between. For the CDR3, the DNA is TGTGCCAGCAGCCCGTACGGAGGGGGAGGCTACACCTTC. Encoded protein: CASSPYGGGGYTF.

Here the CDR3 reads CASSAGTGRPEAFF. The CDR3, as DNA: TGTGCCAGCAGCGCAGGGACAGGGAGACCTGAAGCTTTCTTT. The chain employs TRBV7-9 and TRBJ1-1, with 9 bases that match TRBD1. The V and J ends lost 5 bases and 6 bases, in that order; junction bases with no gene match: 7. CDR1 SEHNR and CDR2 FQNEAQ come from the germline V gene (reference sequence). The CDR3 sequence is 14 residues long.

Ten or more counts support this clonotype. V usage is TRBV6-5 and J usage is TRBJ1-3; TRBD1 is a possible D gene (5 bases). The germline gives CDR1 MNHEY, CDR2 SVGAGI. Trimming pared 0 bases from V and 0 bases from J, leaving 12 bases between. This CDR3 has 17 amino acids. CDR3 in amino acids: CASSYSRGASSGNTIYF. The CDR3 coding sequence is TGTGCCAGCAGTTACTCGCGAGGGGCCAGCTCTGGAAACACCATATATTTT.

The table lists this clonotype with many counts. The chain couples TRBV12-3 or TRBV12-4 to TRBJ1-1; perhaps TRBD1 as D (5 bases). The CDR3 sequence is 16 residues long. V gave up 5 bases and J gave up 2 bases, with 18 bases separating them. The DNA for the CDR3 is TGTGCCAGCAGTCCCTACGCGGGGGGAAGCAACACTGAAGCTTTCTTT. Its translation: CASSPYAGGSNTEAFF.

This clonotype was observed at least ten times. The chain carries TRBV6-5 and TRBJ2-1, with D possibly being TRBD2 (5 bases). The CDR3 covers 15 residues. CDR1 is MNHEY, CDR2 SVGAGI, per germline. Trimming pared 0 bases from V and 10 bases from J, leaving 16 bases between. The CDR3: CASSYSRTLRREQFF. In DNA, the CDR3 is TGTGCCAGCAGTTACTCTAGGACGCTTAGGAGGGAGCAGTTCTTC.

V is TRBV10-3 and J is TRBJ2-7; 9 positions agree with TRBD1. Trimming cost V 4 bases and J 7 bases; bases outside gene matches: 2. Germline V gene data show CDR1 as ENHRY and CDR2 as SYGVKD. The CDR3 totals 12 residues. The CDR3 loop reads CAISGTGEEQYF. The CDR3 bases are TGTGCCATCAGTGGGACAGGGGAAGAGCAGTACTTC.

This clonotype was counted many times. CDR3 nucleotide sequence: TGTGCCAGCAGCGCGCTAGCCGGGGACCAAGAGACCCAGTACTTC. Encoded protein: CASSALAGDQETQYF. The rearrangement joins TRBV7-6 to TRBJ2-5; D is possibly TRBD2 (5 bases). The germline V gene has CDR1 SGHVS and CDR2 FNYEAQ. The CDR3 runs 15 residues. The V end was cut by 5 bases, the J end by 0 bases, with 13 bases between.

J is TRBJ2-7 and V is TRBV7-9, with D perhaps matching TRBD1 (6 bases). The CDR3 spans 13 residues. Between the trimmed V and J ends, which lost 1 base and 7 bases, there was a span of 11 bases. Germline-derived CDR1 and CDR2 are SEHNR and FQNEAQ (reference sequence). CDR3 nucleotides: TGTGCCAGCAGCTTAGTGTCAGGGGAAGAGCAGTACTTC. Its translation is CASSLVSGEEQYF.

The chain combines TRBV20-1 with TRBJ2-7; D perhaps matches TRBD2 (5 bases). V was clipped by 2 bases and J by 2 bases, with 13 bases between them. This CDR3 spans 14 amino acids. Germline V gene data show CDR1 as DFQATT and CDR2 as SNEGSKA (reference sequence). DNA for the CDR3: TGCAGTGCTAGACAACGGGGAAGGACCTACGAGCAGTACTTC. Its translation is CSARQRGRTYEQYF.

This clonotype was detected ten times or more. The chain combines TRBV7-9 with TRBJ2-7; 8 positions agree with TRBD2. The ends lost 4 bases at V and 1 base at J; junction bases unmatched: 6. This CDR3 contains 15 residues. CDR1 and CDR2 from the germline V gene are SEHNR and FQNEAQ (reference sequence). CDR3 loop: CASSSSGGLSYEQYF. The CDR3 coding sequence is TGTGCCAGCAGCTCCAGCGGGGGCCTTTCCTACGAGCAGTACTTC.

This clonotype was counted at least ten times. This chain joins TRBV4-2 and TRBJ2-3, with 10 positions matching TRBD2. Germline CDR1 LGHNA, CDR2 YNFKEQ. The V and J ends lost 4 bases and 4 bases, in that order; junction bases with no gene match: 8. The length of the CDR3 is 16 residues. The CDR3 protein is CASSLSPSGGADTQYF. DNA for the CDR3: TGTGCCAGCAGCCTAAGTCCCAGCGGGGGGGCAGATACGCAGTATTTT.

In this sample, this clonotype turned up many times. The CDR3 sequence is CAWSGAAGANVLTF. The CDR3 nucleotides read TGTGCCTGGAGTGGTGCGGCTGGGGCCAACGTCCTGACTTTC. This rearrangement joins TRBV30 to TRBJ2-6; the D is unclear. The CDR3 runs 14 residues. Germline V gene lookup returns CDR1 GTSNPN and CDR2 SVGIG (reference sequence). The V gene lost 1 base and the J gene lost 2 bases, with 6 bases spanning the gap.